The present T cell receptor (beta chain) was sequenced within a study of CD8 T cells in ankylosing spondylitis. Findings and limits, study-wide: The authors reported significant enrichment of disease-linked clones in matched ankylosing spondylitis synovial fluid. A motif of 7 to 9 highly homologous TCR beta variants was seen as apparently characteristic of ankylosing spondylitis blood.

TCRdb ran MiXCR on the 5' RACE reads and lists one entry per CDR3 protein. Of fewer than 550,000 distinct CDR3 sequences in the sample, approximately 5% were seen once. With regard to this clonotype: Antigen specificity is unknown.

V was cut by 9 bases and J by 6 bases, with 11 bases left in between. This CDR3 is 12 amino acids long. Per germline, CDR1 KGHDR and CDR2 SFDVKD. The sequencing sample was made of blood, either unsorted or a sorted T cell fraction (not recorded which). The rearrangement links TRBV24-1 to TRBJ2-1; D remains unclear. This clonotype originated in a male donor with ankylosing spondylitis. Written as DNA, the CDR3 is TGTGCCACCCATGATGGGGTCAATGAGCAGTTCTTC. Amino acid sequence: CATHDGVNEQFF.